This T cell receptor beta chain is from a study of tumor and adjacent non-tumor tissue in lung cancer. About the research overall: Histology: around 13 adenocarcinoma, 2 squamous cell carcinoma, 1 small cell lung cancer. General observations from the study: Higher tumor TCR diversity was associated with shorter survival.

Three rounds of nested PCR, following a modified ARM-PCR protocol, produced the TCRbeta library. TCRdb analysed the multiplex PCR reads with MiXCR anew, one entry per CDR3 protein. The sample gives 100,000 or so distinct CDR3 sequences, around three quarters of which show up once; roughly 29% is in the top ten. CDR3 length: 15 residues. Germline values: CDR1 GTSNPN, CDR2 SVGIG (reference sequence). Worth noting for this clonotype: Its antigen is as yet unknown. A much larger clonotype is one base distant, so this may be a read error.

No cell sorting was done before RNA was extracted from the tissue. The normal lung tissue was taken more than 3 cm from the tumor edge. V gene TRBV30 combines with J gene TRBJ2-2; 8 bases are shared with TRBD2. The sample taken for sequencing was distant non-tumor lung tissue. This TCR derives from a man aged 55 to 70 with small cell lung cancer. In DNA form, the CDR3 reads TGTGCCTGTAGTGTACAAGCGGGAGCTTCCGGGGAGCTGTTTTTT. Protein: CACSVQAGASGELFF.